These T cell receptor beta chains were read from a single sample in a study of blood T cell repertoires in COVID-19. TCRdb's copy holds only in-frame clones and misses some; the assay was immunoSEQ multiplex PCR. Here the sample spans around 240,000 clones, almost 85% being singletons. What was sequenced was peripheral blood. Receptor source: an elderly woman with acute or convalescent COVID-19. The CDR3 runs from the conserved cysteine through the conserved F or W. D genes are given only for firm matches. The size entry is marked missing in some rows and otherwise reads once, few, many or a size class.

v_gene: TRBV5-4
abundance: once
d_gene: TRBD2
j_gene: TRBJ2-1
CDR3aa: CASSSSLAGYTGYNEQFF
CDR3nt: TGTGCCAGCAGTTCGAGCTTAGCGGGATATACCGGGTACAATGAGCAGTTCTTC

v_gene: TRBV11-3
abundance: .
d_gene: TRBD1
j_gene: TRBJ2-1
CDR3aa: CASSLGGTGNMNEQFF
CDR3nt: TGTGCCAGCAGCTTAGGGGGGACAGGGAATATGAATGAGCAGTTCTTC

v_gene: TRBV3-1/TRBV3-2
abundance: few
d_gene: TRBD2
j_gene: TRBJ2-1
CDR3aa: CASSQGVASGGTEQFF
CDR3nt: TGTGCCAGCAGCCAAGGCGTGGCTAGCGGGGGGACTGAGCAGTTCTTC

v_gene: TRBV5-1
abundance: .
d_gene: TRBD1
j_gene: TRBJ2-7
CDR3aa: CASSPMTGDEQYF
CDR3nt: TGCGCCAGCAGCCCGATGACAGGGGACGAGCAGTACTTC

v_gene: TRBV5-1
abundance: .
d_gene: TRBD2
j_gene: TRBJ2-2
CDR3aa: CASSLQGLAGNTGELFF
CDR3nt: TGCGCCAGCAGCTTACAAGGACTAGCGGGAAACACCGGGGAGCTGTTTTTT

v_gene: TRBV5-1
abundance: .
d_gene: .
j_gene: TRBJ2-2
CDR3aa: CASRHDKTGELFF
CDR3nt: TGCGCCAGCAGGCACGACAAGACCGGGGAGCTGTTTTTT

v_gene: TRBV7-9
abundance: .
d_gene: .
j_gene: TRBJ2-5
CDR3aa: CASSLIEETQYF
CDR3nt: TGTGCCAGCAGCCTAATAGAAGAGACCCAGTACTTC

v_gene: TRBV7-2
abundance: .
d_gene: TRBD1
j_gene: TRBJ1-2
CDR3aa: CASSHGQGYGYTF
CDR3nt: TGTGCCAGCAGCCACGGACAGGGTTACGGCTACACCTTC

v_gene: TRBV18
abundance: .
d_gene: TRBD1
j_gene: TRBJ1-2
CDR3aa: CASSPGQGHYGYTF
CDR3nt: TGTGCCAGCTCACCCGGACAGGGCCACTATGGCTACACCTTC

v_gene: TRBV28
abundance: once
d_gene: TRBD1
j_gene: TRBJ1-2
CDR3aa: CATLDRAYYGYTF
CDR3nt: TGTGCCACCCTAGACAGGGCTTACTATGGCTACACCTTC

v_gene: TRBV5-1
abundance: .
d_gene: TRBD1
j_gene: TRBJ2-7
CDR3aa: CASSLESGGSYEQYF
CDR3nt: TGCGCCAGCAGCTTGGAATCAGGGGGATCCTACGAGCAGTACTTC

v_gene: TRBV4-3
abundance: .
d_gene: .
j_gene: TRBJ2-1
CDR3aa: CASSHDPPTAGEQFF
CDR3nt: TGCGCCAGCAGCCACGATCCCCCAACAGCTGGTGAGCAGTTCTTC

v_gene: TRBV28
abundance: once
d_gene: .
j_gene: TRBJ1-2
CDR3aa: CASSFAGGYGYTF
CDR3nt: TGTGCCAGCAGTTTTGCAGGAGGATATGGCTACACCTTC

v_gene: TRBV5-5
abundance: .
d_gene: TRBD1
j_gene: TRBJ1-1
CDR3aa: CASSLQGQGNTEAFF
CDR3nt: TGTGCCAGCAGCTTACAGGGGCAGGGGAACACTGAAGCTTTCTTT

v_gene: TRBV27
abundance: .
d_gene: .
j_gene: TRBJ1-6
CDR3aa: CASRTSGAYNSPLHF
CDR3nt: TGTGCCAGCAGGACGTCCGGGGCCTATAATTCACCCCTCCACTTT

v_gene: TRBV12-3/TRBV12-4
abundance: .
d_gene: TRBD1
j_gene: TRBJ2-1
CDR3aa: CASNRGSNEQFF
CDR3nt: TGTGCCAGCAACAGGGGCAGCAATGAGCAGTTCTTC

v_gene: TRBV6-4
abundance: .
d_gene: .
j_gene: TRBJ1-6
CDR3aa: CASSDPTGFGNSPLHF
CDR3nt: TGTGCCAGCAGTGACCCTACAGGGTTTGGGAATTCACCCCTCCACTTT

v_gene: TRBV2
abundance: .
d_gene: .
j_gene: TRBJ1-1
CDR3aa: CASSDSMNTEAFF
CDR3nt: TGTGCCAGCAGTGACAGTATGAACACTGAAGCTTTCTTT

v_gene: TRBV19
abundance: .
d_gene: TRBD1
j_gene: TRBJ2-3
CDR3aa: CATRDSSTDTQYF
CDR3nt: TGTGCCACCCGGGACAGTAGCACAGATACGCAGTATTTT

v_gene: TRBV6-2/TRBV6-3
abundance: .
d_gene: TRBD1
j_gene: TRBJ1-5
CDR3aa: CASSRGQGGSNQPQHF
CDR3nt: TGTGCCAGCAGCCGGGGACAGGGTGGGAGCAATCAGCCCCAGCATTTT

v_gene: TRBV5-6
abundance: .
d_gene: .
j_gene: TRBJ1-6
CDR3aa: CASSFLVNNSPLHF
CDR3nt: TGTGCCAGCAGCTTTCTAGTGAATAATTCACCCCTCCACTTT

v_gene: TRBV29-1
abundance: .
d_gene: TRBD1
j_gene: TRBJ1-3
CDR3aa: CSVAGTGTGNTIYF
CDR3nt: TGCAGCGTTGCCGGGACAGGGACTGGAAACACCATATATTTT

v_gene: TRBV7-3
abundance: once
d_gene: .
j_gene: TRBJ2-1
CDR3aa: CASSLMGTTYNEQFF
CDR3nt: TGTGCCAGCAGCTTAATGGGGACAACCTACAATGAGCAGTTCTTC

v_gene: TRBV7-2
abundance: .
d_gene: TRBD2
j_gene: TRBJ2-1
CDR3aa: CASSLEGVLADYNEQFF
CDR3nt: TGTGCCAGCAGCTTAGAAGGTGTACTAGCGGACTACAATGAGCAGTTCTTC

v_gene: TRBV3-1/TRBV3-2
abundance: .
d_gene: .
j_gene: TRBJ2-3
CDR3aa: CASRPTALSTDTQYF
CDR3nt: TGTGCCAGCAGACCGACAGCTCTTAGCACAGATACGCAGTATTTT

v_gene: TRBV29-1
abundance: .
d_gene: TRBD2
j_gene: TRBJ2-3
CDR3aa: CSARLAGFTDTQYF
CDR3nt: TGCAGCGCAAGACTAGCGGGGTTCACAGATACGCAGTATTTT

v_gene: TRBV7-2
abundance: .
d_gene: TRBD1
j_gene: TRBJ2-4
CDR3aa: CASSSGTGGILAKNIQYF
CDR3nt: TGTGCCAGCAGTTCCGGGACAGGGGGTATCCTAGCCAAAAACATTCAGTACTTC

v_gene: TRBV9
abundance: .
d_gene: .
j_gene: TRBJ1-5
CDR3aa: CASSVAPGVNQPQHF
CDR3nt: TGTGCCAGCAGCGTAGCACCAGGGGTCAATCAGCCCCAGCATTTT

v_gene: TRBV5-1
abundance: few
d_gene: TRBD2
j_gene: TRBJ2-2
CDR3aa: CASTGGGGRVTGELFF
CDR3nt: TGCGCCAGCACCGGGGGTGGCGGGAGAGTGACCGGGGAGCTGTTTTTT

v_gene: TRBV27
abundance: .
d_gene: TRBD2
j_gene: TRBJ2-7
CDR3aa: CASSLSYPASGSYEQYF
CDR3nt: TGTGCCAGCAGTTTATCGTATCCTGCTAGCGGCTCCTACGAGCAGTACTTC

v_gene: TRBV4-2
abundance: .
d_gene: .
j_gene: TRBJ1-4
CDR3aa: CASSQDPLAGEKLFF
CDR3nt: TGTGCCAGCAGCCAAGATCCCCTGGCTGGCGAAAAACTGTTTTTT

v_gene: TRBV5-1
abundance: .
d_gene: TRBD2
j_gene: TRBJ2-6
CDR3aa: CASSFSGEGGANVLTF
CDR3nt: TGCGCCAGCAGCTTCTCGGGGGAGGGTGGGGCCAACGTCCTGACTTTC

v_gene: TRBV25-1
abundance: .
d_gene: TRBD2
j_gene: TRBJ2-1
CDR3aa: CASSGRVGRGYGNEQFF
CDR3nt: TGTGCCAGCAGTGGTCGCGTAGGGCGGGGGTATGGGAATGAGCAGTTCTTC

v_gene: TRBV2
abundance: once
d_gene: TRBD2
j_gene: TRBJ2-1
CDR3aa: CASSVASGMNEQFF
CDR3nt: TGTGCCAGCAGTGTGGCTAGCGGGATGAATGAGCAGTTCTTC

v_gene: TRBV5-4
abundance: few
d_gene: .
j_gene: TRBJ1-1
CDR3aa: CASSSRHGTGGTEAFF
CDR3nt: TGTGCCAGCAGCTCCCGCCATGGGACCGGGGGCACTGAAGCTTTCTTT

v_gene: TRBV19
abundance: .
d_gene: TRBD1
j_gene: TRBJ1-2
CDR3aa: CASSIRGRGLVGYTF
CDR3nt: TGTGCCAGTAGTATCCGGGGCAGGGGGCTAGTTGGCTACACCTTC

v_gene: TRBV24-1
abundance: .
d_gene: .
j_gene: TRBJ2-3
CDR3aa: CATSDFSRAGTDTQYF
CDR3nt: TGTGCCACCAGTGATTTCTCAAGAGCGGGCACAGATACGCAGTATTTT

v_gene: TRBV9
abundance: .
d_gene: .
j_gene: TRBJ2-3
CDR3aa: CASSVGWSPGTDTQYF
CDR3nt: TGTGCCAGCAGCGTAGGTTGGAGTCCGGGTACAGATACGCAGTATTTT

v_gene: TRBV28
abundance: .
d_gene: .
j_gene: TRBJ2-7
CDR3aa: CASSLLSGGGPGEQYF
CDR3nt: TGTGCCAGCAGTTTACTTAGCGGCGGGGGCCCTGGCGAGCAGTACTTC

v_gene: TRBV18
abundance: .
d_gene: .
j_gene: TRBJ2-7
CDR3aa: CASSPQGGNEQYF
CDR3nt: TGTGCCAGCTCACCTCAGGGGGGCAACGAGCAGTACTTC

v_gene: TRBV27
abundance: .
d_gene: .
j_gene: TRBJ2-3
CDR3aa: CASSWGVSDTQYF
CDR3nt: TGTGCCAGCAGTTGGGGGGTCTCAGATACGCAGTATTTT

v_gene: TRBV29-1
abundance: .
d_gene: .
j_gene: TRBJ2-5
CDR3aa: CSVEGQQGTMETQYF
CDR3nt: TGCAGCGTTGAAGGGCAACAGGGTACAATGGAGACCCAGTACTTC

v_gene: TRBV7-2
abundance: .
d_gene: TRBD1
j_gene: TRBJ1-2
CDR3aa: CASSLDRGRVGYTF
CDR3nt: TGTGCCAGCAGCTTGGACAGGGGGCGAGTGGGGTACACCTTC

v_gene: TRBV7-2
abundance: .
d_gene: .
j_gene: TRBJ1-2
CDR3aa: CASSLSQNYGYTF
CDR3nt: TGTGCCAGCAGCTTAAGTCAGAACTATGGCTACACCTTC

v_gene: TRBV6-5
abundance: .
d_gene: TRBD1
j_gene: TRBJ1-1
CDR3aa: CASRVRTGETAFF
CDR3nt: TGTGCCAGCAGAGTTCGTACAGGGGAGACGGCTTTCTTT

v_gene: TRBV11-2
abundance: .
d_gene: .
j_gene: TRBJ1-1
CDR3aa: CASSLDLITEAFF
CDR3nt: TGTGCCAGCAGCCTAGACCTAATCACTGAAGCTTTCTTT

v_gene: TRBV28
abundance: .
d_gene: TRBD1
j_gene: TRBJ1-6
CDR3aa: CASSFGQGTHSPLHF
CDR3nt: TGTGCCAGCAGTTTCGGACAGGGTACGCATTCACCCCTCCACTTT

v_gene: TRBV2
abundance: .
d_gene: .
j_gene: TRBJ1-5
CDR3aa: CASRVNRNSNQPQHF
CDR3nt: TGTGCCAGCAGGGTGAACAGAAATAGCAATCAGCCCCAGCATTTT

v_gene: TRBV18
abundance: few
d_gene: .
j_gene: TRBJ1-1
CDR3aa: CASSLPGGTEAFF
CDR3nt: TGTGCCAGCTCACTACCGGGGGGCACTGAAGCTTTCTTT

v_gene: TRBV2
abundance: .
d_gene: .
j_gene: TRBJ2-2
CDR3aa: CASSLFPTGELFF
CDR3nt: TGTGCCAGCTCCCTTTTTCCCACCGGGGAGCTGTTTTTT

v_gene: TRBV28
abundance: once
d_gene: .
j_gene: TRBJ2-5
CDR3aa: CASSLTRVTGLGETQYF
CDR3nt: TGTGCCAGCAGTTTGACCCGGGTGACAGGCCTTGGGGAGACCCAGTACTTC

v_gene: TRBV5-1
abundance: .
d_gene: TRBD1
j_gene: TRBJ1-1
CDR3aa: CASSLAAGGYTEAFF
CDR3nt: TGCGCCAGCAGCTTGGCCGCAGGGGGCTATACTGAAGCTTTCTTT

v_gene: TRBV18
abundance: .
d_gene: .
j_gene: TRBJ2-1
CDR3aa: CASSPPSGQLYNEQFF
CDR3nt: TGTGCCAGCTCACCACCATCAGGGCAACTATACAATGAGCAGTTCTTC

v_gene: TRBV12-3/TRBV12-4
abundance: .
d_gene: .
j_gene: TRBJ1-5
CDR3aa: CASSKRGNQPQHF
CDR3nt: TGTGCCAGCAGCAAGAGGGGCAATCAGCCCCAGCATTTT

v_gene: TRBV28
abundance: few
d_gene: .
j_gene: TRBJ2-5
CDR3aa: CASSLEGVETQYF
CDR3nt: TGTGCCAGCAGTTTAGAAGGGGTAGAGACCCAGTACTTC

v_gene: TRBV3-1/TRBV3-2
abundance: once
d_gene: TRBD2
j_gene: TRBJ2-5
CDR3aa: CASSIAGGQKTQYF
CDR3nt: TGTGCCAGCAGCATAGCGGGGGGGCAAAAGACCCAGTACTTC

v_gene: TRBV4-3
abundance: few
d_gene: .
j_gene: TRBJ2-2
CDR3aa: CASSQDPRTGELFF
CDR3nt: TGCGCCAGCAGCCAAGACCCGAGGACCGGGGAGCTGTTTTTT